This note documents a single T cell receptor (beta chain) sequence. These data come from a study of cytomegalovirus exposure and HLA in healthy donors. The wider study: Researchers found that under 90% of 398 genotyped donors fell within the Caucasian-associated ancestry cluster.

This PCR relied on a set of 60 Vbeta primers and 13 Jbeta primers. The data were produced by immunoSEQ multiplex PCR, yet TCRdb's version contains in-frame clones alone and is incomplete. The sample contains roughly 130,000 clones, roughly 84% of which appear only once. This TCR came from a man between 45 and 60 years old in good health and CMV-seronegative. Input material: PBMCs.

CDR3 coding DNA: TGTGCCAGTAGTATAGTCGGGAGTCATAGCAATCAGCCCCAGCATTTT. This encodes CASSIVGSHSNQPQHF. The chain joins TRBV19 to TRBJ1-5; D gene uncertain. CDR1 and CDR2 from the germline V gene are LNHDA and SQIVND (reference sequence). Trimming left V 1 base short and J 0 bases short, with 10 bases between. The CDR3 spans 16 residues.